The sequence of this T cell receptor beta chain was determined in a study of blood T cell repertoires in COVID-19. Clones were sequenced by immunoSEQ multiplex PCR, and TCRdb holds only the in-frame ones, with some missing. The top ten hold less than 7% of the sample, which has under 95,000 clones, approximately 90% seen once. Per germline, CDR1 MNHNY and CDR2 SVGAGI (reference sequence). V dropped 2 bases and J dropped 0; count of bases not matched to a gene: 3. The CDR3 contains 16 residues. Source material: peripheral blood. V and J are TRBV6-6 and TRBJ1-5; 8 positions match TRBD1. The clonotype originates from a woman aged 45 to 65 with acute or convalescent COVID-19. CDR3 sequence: CASSYAGQGSNQPQHF. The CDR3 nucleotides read TGTGCCAGCAGTTACGCAGGACAGGGTAGCAATCAGCCCCAGCATTTT.